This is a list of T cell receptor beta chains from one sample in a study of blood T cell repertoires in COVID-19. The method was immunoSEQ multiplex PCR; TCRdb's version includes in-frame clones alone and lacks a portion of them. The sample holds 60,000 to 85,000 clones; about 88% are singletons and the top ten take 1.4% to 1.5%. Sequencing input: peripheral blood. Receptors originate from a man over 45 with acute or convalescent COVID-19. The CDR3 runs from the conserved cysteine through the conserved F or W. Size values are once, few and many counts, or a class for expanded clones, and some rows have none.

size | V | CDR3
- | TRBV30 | CAWSRAGANVLTF
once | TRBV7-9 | CASSSSTGNQPQHF
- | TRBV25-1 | CASSWRGTEAFF
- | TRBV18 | CASSPAGFDGNTIYF
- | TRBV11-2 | CASSLEPGGNTEAFF
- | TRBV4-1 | CASSLSPDGNEKLFF
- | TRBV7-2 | CASSFRTSTDTQYF
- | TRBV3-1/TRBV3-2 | CASSSQGVVQPQHF
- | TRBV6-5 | CASSYFSGDEQYF
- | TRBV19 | CASSIFGQGFEQYF
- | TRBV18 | CASSLGPNQPQHF
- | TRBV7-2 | CASSLGGQPRETQYF
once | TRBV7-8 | CASSLSDRDGSTNEKLFF
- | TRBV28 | CASSLGTGPFLEVNTGELFF
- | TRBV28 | CASQGYSDTQYF
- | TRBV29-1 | CSVEPLTSGGGTDTQYF
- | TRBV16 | CASSRRDTMNTEAFF
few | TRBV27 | CASSFRGSNQPQHF
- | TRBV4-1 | CASSQGGGQRLSSNQPQHF
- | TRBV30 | CAWGRGTYEQYF
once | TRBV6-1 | CASSDRGPQPQHF
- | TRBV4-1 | CASSPLKREGWSGNEQFF
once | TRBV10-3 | CAIRGGTGFEAFF
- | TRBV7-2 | CASLGSYGGTDTQYF
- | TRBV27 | CASKDRASSGNTIYF
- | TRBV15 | CATSRSGTGGSYEQYF
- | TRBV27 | CASKQGSYGYTF
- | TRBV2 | CASRDRGTYEQYF
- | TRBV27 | CASSLSFPVMNTEAFF
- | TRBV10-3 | CAISEFATGASGANVLTF
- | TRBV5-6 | CASSPIGGGGYTF
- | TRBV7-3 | CASSLQGAIGELFF
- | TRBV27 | CASSLTTQGQLNEKLFF
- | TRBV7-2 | CASSLAPRANTGELFF
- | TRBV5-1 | CASSLGGGQETQYF
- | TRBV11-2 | CASSLREYLSSGANVLTF
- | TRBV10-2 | CASTDRVEQYF
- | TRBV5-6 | CASSLKGASVSGYTF
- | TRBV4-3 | CASSGGTSANSPKNIQYF
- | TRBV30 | CAWSTGGADTQYF
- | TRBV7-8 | CASSSRQDNQPQHF
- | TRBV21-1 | CASSTKSISDWIYNEQFF
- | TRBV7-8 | CASRSPGLAGVQDVGELFF
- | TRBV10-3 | CATLGGLNQPQHF
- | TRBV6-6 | CASAPGGEEKLFF
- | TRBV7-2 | CASSSRVSSPDTQYF
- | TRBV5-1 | CASSPVGTVTDTQYF
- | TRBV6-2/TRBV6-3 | CASSPGQGNTGELFF
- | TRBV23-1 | CASSRLTPNYGYTF
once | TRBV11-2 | CASSLETGAVAFF
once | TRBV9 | CASSQTGARANYGYTF
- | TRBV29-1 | CSAPPGTSGGIDTQYF
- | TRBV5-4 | CASRPEGFDEKLFF
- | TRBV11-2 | CASSLSGEDTQYF
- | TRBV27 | CASSSTHRRITDTQYF